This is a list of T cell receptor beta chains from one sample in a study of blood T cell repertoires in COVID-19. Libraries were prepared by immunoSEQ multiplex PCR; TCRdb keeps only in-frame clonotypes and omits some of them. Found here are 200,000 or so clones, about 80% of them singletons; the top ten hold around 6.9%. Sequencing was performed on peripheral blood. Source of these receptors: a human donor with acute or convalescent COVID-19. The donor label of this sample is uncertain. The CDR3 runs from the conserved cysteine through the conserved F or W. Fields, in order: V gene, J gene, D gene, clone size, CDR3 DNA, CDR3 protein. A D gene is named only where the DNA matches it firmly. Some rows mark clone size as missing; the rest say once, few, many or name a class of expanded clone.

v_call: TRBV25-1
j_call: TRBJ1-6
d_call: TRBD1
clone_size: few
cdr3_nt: TGTGCCAGCAGTTCCCCGACAGGGAAAACGTCACCCCTCCACTTT
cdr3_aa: CASSSPTGKTSPLHF

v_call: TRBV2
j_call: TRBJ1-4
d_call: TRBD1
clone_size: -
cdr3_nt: TGTGCCAGCGGCAGGGGGCGCACTGAAAAACTGTTTTTT
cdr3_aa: CASGRGRTEKLFF

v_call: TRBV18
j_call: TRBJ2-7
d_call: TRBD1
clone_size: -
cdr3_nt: TGTGCCAGCTCCCCCCAGACAGGGCTCGGCTACGAGCAGTACTTC
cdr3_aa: CASSPQTGLGYEQYF

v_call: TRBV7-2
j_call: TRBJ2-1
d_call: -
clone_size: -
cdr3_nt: TGTGCCAGCAGGGGAGGACTCACCTACAATGAGCAGTTCTTC
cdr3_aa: CASRGGLTYNEQFF

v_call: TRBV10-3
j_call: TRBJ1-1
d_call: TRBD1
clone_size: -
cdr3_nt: TGTGCCATCAGTGGGACCGACAGGGCACGCGCTTTCTTT
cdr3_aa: CAISGTDRARAFF

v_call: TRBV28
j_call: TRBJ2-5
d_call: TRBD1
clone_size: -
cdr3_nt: TGTGCCAGCAGCCGGGGGACAGGGTCATTGCAGACCCAGTACTTC
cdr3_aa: CASSRGTGSLQTQYF

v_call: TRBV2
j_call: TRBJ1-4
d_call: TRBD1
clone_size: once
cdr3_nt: TGTGCCAGCAGGGGACAGGGTGGGGAAAAACTGTTTTTT
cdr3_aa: CASRGQGGEKLFF

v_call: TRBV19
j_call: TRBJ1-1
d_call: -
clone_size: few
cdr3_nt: TGTGCCAGTAGCGTAGGAGTCGACACTGAAGCTTTCTTT
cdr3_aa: CASSVGVDTEAFF

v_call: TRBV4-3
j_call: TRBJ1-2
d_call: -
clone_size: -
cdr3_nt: TGCGCCAGCAGCCAAGATTTGGTAGGGGTAGGCTACACCTTC
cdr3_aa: CASSQDLVGVGYTF

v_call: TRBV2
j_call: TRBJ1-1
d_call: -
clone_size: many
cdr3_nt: TGTGCCAGCAGCACAGGAGTTCCTGAAGCTTTCTTT
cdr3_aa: CASSTGVPEAFF

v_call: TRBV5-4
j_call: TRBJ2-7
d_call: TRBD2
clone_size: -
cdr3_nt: TGTGCCAGCAGCTTGGGGGCGGGAGGGCCCTCCCACGAGCAGTACTTC
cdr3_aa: CASSLGAGGPSHEQYF

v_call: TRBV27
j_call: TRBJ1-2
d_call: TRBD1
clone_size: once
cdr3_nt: TGTGCCAGCAGTTTGGGACAGGGGTTCCCTTATGGCTACACCTTC
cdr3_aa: CASSLGQGFPYGYTF

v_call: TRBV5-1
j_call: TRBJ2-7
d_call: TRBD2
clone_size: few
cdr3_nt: TGCGCCAGCAGCCACGGGACTAGGATAAACTACGAGCAGTACTTC
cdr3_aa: CASSHGTRINYEQYF